This passage covers 20 T cell receptor beta chains from one sample sequenced in a study of blood T cell repertoires in COVID-19. Libraries were prepared by immunoSEQ multiplex PCR; TCRdb keeps only in-frame clonotypes and omits some of them. The data show around 67,000 clones, around 88% seen once. The specimen sequenced was peripheral blood. These receptors were taken from a woman of 80 years or more with active or convalescent COVID-19.

V is TRBV28 and J is TRBJ1-1; 9 positions agree with TRBD1. The CDR3 has 15 amino acids. Germline CDR1 MDHEN, CDR2 SYDVKM. The trim removed 4 bases at V and 3 bases at J, leaving 6 bases unmatched. The CDR3 nucleotides read TGTGCCAGCAGTTACCCCCGGGACAGGGACACTGAAGCTTTCTTT. It yields the protein CASSYPRDRDTEAFF.

The V gene is TRBV5-4, the J gene TRBJ1-1; TRBD1 might be the D (5 bases). CDR1 and CDR2 (germline): SGHNT, YYREEE (reference sequence). This CDR3 comprises 14 residues. Between the trimmed V and J ends, which lost 4 bases and 5 bases, there was a span of 15 bases. The CDR3 loop is CASSPPQGGTEAFF. CDR3 nucleotide sequence: TGTGCCAGCAGCCCCCCGCAGGGTGGAACTGAAGCTTTCTTT.

This CDR3 is CASSFGLAGISYNEQFF. The DNA of the CDR3 is TGTGCCAGCAGCTTCGGACTAGCGGGGATCTCCTACAATGAGCAGTTCTTC. The chain carries TRBV7-9 and TRBJ2-1; TRBD2 matches at 12 bases. CDR1 is SEHNR and CDR2 is FQNEAQ in the germline V gene (reference sequence). J lost 0 bases, V lost 3 bases, and 3 bases had no gene match. There are 17 residues in the CDR3.

The chain uses TRBV5-1 and TRBJ2-5; possible D gene TRBD1, 5 bases. The V end lost 0 bases, the J end lost 3 bases, and 9 bases lay between the germline ends. The CDR3 is 14 amino acids. Germline assignment: CDR1 SGHRS and CDR2 YFSETQ. DNA for the CDR3: TGCGCCAGCAGCTTGGGCAGGGCAAAAGAGACCCAGTACTTC. Protein sequence: CASSLGRAKETQYF.

The table lists this clone with a count of one. This chain connects TRBV9 to TRBJ2-1, with 8 nucleotides matching TRBD2. CDR1 SGDLS and CDR2 YYNGEE come from the germline V gene. CDR3 size: 15 residues. V dropped 4 bases and J dropped 9; count of bases not matched to a gene: 12. CDR3 sequence: CASSPVGGGLSEQFF. The CDR3 bases are TGTGCCAGCAGCCCCGTCGGGGGGGGCTTAAGTGAGCAGTTCTTC.

V and J are TRBV7-2 and TRBJ2-3; TRBD2 matches 7 bases. The J segment lost 0 bases and the V segment lost 5 bases, leaving 8 bases of the junction unmatched. The length of the CDR3 is 16 residues. Germline lookup yields CDR1 SGHTA and CDR2 FQGNSA. CDR3 DNA sequence: TGTGCCAGCAGCCCCAGCGGGGTCATTAGCACAGATACGCAGTATTTT. Amino acid sequence: CASSPSGVISTDTQYF.

The chain links TRBV3-1 (or the pseudogene TRBV3-2) to TRBJ2-2, with 8 bases matching TRBD2. This CDR3 comprises 15 residues. Per the germline V gene, CDR1 is LGHDT and CDR2 is YNNKEL (reference sequence). J lost 4 bases, V lost 3 bases, and 4 bases had no gene match. CDR3 sequence (DNA): TGTGCCAGCAGCCAGCGGGGGGCCGGCACCGGGGAGCTGTTTTTT. As protein: CASSQRGAGTGELFF.

This chain uses TRBV5-6 with TRBJ1-1; the D is unclear. CDR3 size: 13 residues. V was clipped by 2 bases and J by 4 bases, with 9 bases between them. Germline V lookup: CDR1 SGHDT, CDR2 YYEEEE. As DNA, the CDR3 is TGTGCCAGCAGCTTTCGGCGGGGCACTGAAGCTTTCTTT. Residues: CASSFRRGTEAFF.

The chain carries TRBV29-1 and TRBJ1-1, with a possible D match to TRBD1 (6 bases). Per the germline V gene, CDR1 is SQVTM and CDR2 is ANQGSEA. V was shortened by 6 bases and J by 0 bases, with 11 bases between the two germline ends. The CDR3 is made up of 13 amino acids. For the CDR3, the DNA is TGCAGCGTCTACAGGGATATGAACACTGAAGCTTTCTTT. This encodes CSVYRDMNTEAFF.

The chain is built from TRBV13 and TRBJ2-3; perhaps TRBD2 as D (6 bases). Germline V gene lookup returns CDR1 PRHDT and CDR2 FYEKMQ (reference sequence). V was cut by 1 base and J by 3 bases, with 14 bases left in between. The CDR3 has 16 amino acids. The CDR3 DNA is TGTGCCAGCAGCTTAGCGGGAGTGTGGGGTACAGATACGCAGTATTTT. As protein: CASSLAGVWGTDTQYF.

This sequence joins TRBV19 and TRBJ1-6; D is undetermined. V was clipped by 3 bases and J by 13 bases, with 10 bases between them. Per germline, CDR1 LNHDA and CDR2 SQIVND (reference sequence). This CDR3 has 12 amino acids. For the CDR3, the DNA is TGTGCCAGTAGTATGATTGCTGCGCCCCTCCACTTT. This translates into CASSMIAAPLHF.

This clone appeared once. The rearrangement uses TRBV3-1 (or the pseudogene TRBV3-2) and TRBJ2-1; 10 bases are a match to TRBD1. V lost 8 bases and J lost 9; bases outside the gene matches: 13. CDR1 is LGHDT, CDR2 YNNKEL, per germline (reference sequence). The CDR3 is 15 amino acids. The CDR3 bases are TGTGCCAGCGCTCTTAGTGGGACAGGGGCGGGTGAGCAGTTCTTC. Protein sequence: CASALSGTGAGEQFF.

The chain combines TRBV18 with TRBJ1-1, with D unresolved. Germline assignment: CDR1 KGHSH and CDR2 LQKENI. Between the trimmed V and J ends, which lost 3 bases and 8 bases, there was a span of 13 bases. The CDR3 has 13 amino acids. The CDR3 DNA reads as TGTGCCAGCTCACCCCTGGGCTTAGAGGAAGCTTTCTTT. Encoded protein: CASSPLGLEEAFF.

V is TRBV6-1 and J is TRBJ2-1, with D possibly TRBD2 on 6 matching bases. The CDR3 spans 15 residues. V lost 2 bases and J lost 1, with 9 bases in between. Per the germline V gene, CDR1 is MNHNS and CDR2 is SASEGT. CDR3 region: CASSETRGSYNEQFF. CDR3 coding DNA: TGTGCCAGCAGTGAAACTCGGGGGTCCTACAATGAGCAGTTCTTC.

The rearrangement links TRBV5-1 to TRBJ1-6; possibly TRBD1 for D (6 bases). Trimming took off 4 bases at V and 9 bases at J, with 11 bases between the two ends. Per the germline V gene, CDR1 is SGHRS and CDR2 is YFSETQ. The CDR3 is 13 amino acids. In DNA form, the CDR3 reads TGCGCCAGCAGCGCTACAGGGATTTCACCCCTCCACTTT. Translated: CASSATGISPLHF.

V is TRBV6-6 and J is TRBJ1-1; D possibly corresponds to TRBD1 (6 bases). This CDR3 is built from 14 residues. Germline assignment: CDR1 MNHNY and CDR2 SVGAGI (reference sequence). The germline V and J ends were trimmed by 8 bases and 2 bases, with 15 bases remaining between them. CDR3 bases: TGTGCCAGCTGGGACACAGGATCCAACACTGAAGCTTTCTTT. Its protein is CASWDTGSNTEAFF.

The V and J genes are TRBV7-6 and TRBJ1-1; 8 nucleotides match TRBD1. The ends lost 4 bases at V and 6 bases at J; junction bases unmatched: 7. The CDR3 contains 14 residues. Germline lookup yields CDR1 SGHVS and CDR2 FNYEAQ. The DNA for the CDR3 is TGTGCCAGCAGCTGGGGACAGGCCGTTTCTGAAGCTTTCTTT. Translating gives CASSWGQAVSEAFF.

The rearrangement links TRBV7-8 to TRBJ2-3; 9 nucleotides align to TRBD1. Germline V gives CDR1 SGHVS, CDR2 FQNEAQ. The junction had 4 bases not matched to a gene; V was cut back by 5 bases and J by 1 base. This CDR3 comprises 15 residues. CDR3 DNA: TGTGCCAGCAGCCTCCGACAGGGGGGCACAGATACGCAGTATTTT. Amino acid sequence: CASSLRQGGTDTQYF.

This CDR3 reads CASSPQQGGTEAFF. CDR3 nucleotide sequence: TGTGCCAGCAGCCCCCAACAGGGCGGCACTGAAGCTTTCTTT. The rearrangement links TRBV5-4 to TRBJ1-1; perhaps TRBD1 as D (6 bases). CDR3 size: 14 residues. Trimming pared 4 bases from V and 4 bases from J, leaving 14 bases between. Germline CDR1 SGHNT, CDR2 YYREEE (reference sequence).

V usage is TRBV5-1 and J usage is TRBJ2-7; no reliable D call. Trimming left V 1 base short and J 0 bases short, with 8 bases between. The germline gives CDR1 SGHRS, CDR2 YFSETQ. The CDR3 length is 14 residues. CDR3 sequence (DNA): TGCGCCAGCAGCTTGTACACAGACTCCTACGAGCAGTACTTC. Translating it yields CASSLYTDSYEQYF.